This T cell receptor beta chain comes out of a study of OX40 agonist ivuxolimab in advanced cancers. At the level of the study: Patients were given ivuxolimab, an antibody that agonizes OX40 (CD134). Dose-escalation subjects each had hepatocellular carcinoma, melanoma, renal cell or head and neck cancer.

Study-wide points: In CD8+ T cells, expanded clones were on average more numerous than in CD4+.

A word on this clone: The antigen is undetermined.

Using immunoSEQ multiplex PCR, the repertoire was profiled, and TCRdb retains in-frame clones only, with some absent. The repertoire includes 55,000 to 65,000 clones, approximately 86% of them detected once, and under 0.65% sits in the top ten. The germline gives CDR1 MNHNY, CDR2 SVGAGI (reference sequence). The CDR3 covers 14 residues. The V gene lost 7 bases and the J gene lost 4 bases, with 16 bases spanning the gap. Sample: CD4+ or CD8+ T cells sorted from blood, taken in a trial of the OX40 agonist ivuxolimab. V usage is TRBV6-6 and J usage is TRBJ1-1; tentatively, D is TRBD1 (6 bases). The receptor was derived from an adult with an advanced solid tumor such as melanoma, head and neck, liver or kidney cancer. The CDR3 DNA is TGTGCCAGCACCCAAGGGGGTAGCTTCACTGAAGCTTTCTTT. Its translation is CASTQGGSFTEAFF.